This is a list of T cell receptor beta chains from one sample in a study of blood T cell repertoires in COVID-19. The table came from immunoSEQ multiplex PCR; TCRdb's copy has only in-frame clones and leaves some out. The sample comprises around 200,000 clones, around 88% of which are singletons, and 4.5% to 7% rests with the top ten. What was sequenced was PBMCs or T cells enriched from blood (not recorded which). The receptors derive from a middle-aged man with acute COVID-19. Both conserved end residues are part of each CDR3. The order of the fields is V gene, D gene, clone size, J gene, CDR3 DNA, CDR3 protein. D genes are given only for firm matches. Clone size is stated in some rows and not others, as once, few, many or a class when expanded.

TRBV20-1	-	-	TRBJ1-4	TGCAGTGCTAGTCCCGGTGAAAAACTGTTTTTT	CSASPGEKLFF
TRBV2	-	once	TRBJ2-7	TGTGCCAGCAGGTGGGAGAGCTCCTACGAGCAGTACTTC	CASRWESSYEQYF
TRBV27	TRBD1	once	TRBJ2-7	TGTGCCAGTATAGGGACAGCTATCATCTACGAGCAGTACTTC	CASIGTAIIYEQYF
TRBV6-6	TRBD1	-	TRBJ2-3	TGTGCCAGCAGTTACCCGGACAGGCTCGAAAGGCAGTATTTT	CASSYPDRLERQYF
TRBV14	-	-	TRBJ1-2	TGTGCCAGCAGCCAAGATCTGGCAGGGCGGAGTGGCTACACCTTC	CASSQDLAGRSGYTF
TRBV25-1	-	-	TRBJ1-5	TGTGCCAGCAGCGGGGGGGAAGGCAATCAGCCCCAGCATTTT	CASSGGEGNQPQHF
TRBV7-9	-	-	TRBJ2-3	TGTGCCAGCAGCGCCGGACACAGCACAGATACGCAGTATTTT	CASSAGHSTDTQYF
TRBV6-5	-	-	TRBJ1-4	TGTGCCAGCAGTTTGGGCCTCATAAGCGAAAAACTGTTTTTT	CASSLGLISEKLFF
TRBV28	-	once	TRBJ1-2	TGTGCCAGCACTGAAACTTGGGAGTCGGGCTACACCTTC	CASTETWESGYTF
TRBV21-1	-	once	TRBJ2-3	TGTGCCAGCAGCAAACCTAGCGGGAGTTGTGGCACAGATACGCAGTATTTT	CASSKPSGSCGTDTQYF
TRBV11-2	TRBD2	-	TRBJ2-7	TGTGCCAGCGGAGGCGGGACTAGCGGGAGCCCGACAATCGGCGAGCAGTACTTC	CASGGGTSGSPTIGEQYF
TRBV7-8	TRBD2	few	TRBJ2-3	TGTGCCAGCAGCGGTAAGCGGGAGAGATCAGATACGCAGTATTTT	CASSGKRERSDTQYF
TRBV27	-	-	TRBJ1-4	TGTGCCAGCAGTTCAGCGAGTGGAGGTTTGGGCACTAATGAAAAACTGTTTTTT	CASSSASGGLGTNEKLFF
TRBV2	-	-	TRBJ2-6	TGTGCCAGCACTGTATACAGCAACTCTGGGGCCAACGTCCTGACTTTC	CASTVYSNSGANVLTF
TRBV18	-	once	TRBJ1-5	TGTGCCAGCTCGCAGACATACGATCAGCCCCAGCATTTT	CASSQTYDQPQHF
TRBV7-6	-	-	TRBJ2-3	TGTGCCAGCAGCTTACCAGGGGCCAAAACAGATACGCAGTATTTT	CASSLPGAKTDTQYF
TRBV7-9	TRBD1	-	TRBJ2-5	TGTGCCAGCAGCTTAGCCGGGACAGGGGGCGAGACCCAGTACTTC	CASSLAGTGGETQYF
TRBV12-5	-	-	TRBJ1-1	TGTGCTAGTGGTGTGGACACCAACACTGAAGCTTTCTTT	CASGVDTNTEAFF
TRBV6-2/TRBV6-3	-	-	TRBJ2-7	TGTGCCAGCAGTTACTCCCCCGACGAGCAGTACTTC	CASSYSPDEQYF
TRBV6-4	-	-	TRBJ1-5	TGTGCCAGCAGCCCCACGGGTCGGCAGCCCCAGCATTTT	CASSPTGRQPQHF
TRBV28	-	-	TRBJ2-7	TGTGCCAGCAGTTTCTATTACGAGCAGTACTTC	CASSFYYEQYF
TRBV5-1	TRBD2	-	TRBJ2-6	TGCGCCTCCGGGGGGGCTGGGGCCAACGTCCTGACTTTC	CASGGAGANVLTF
TRBV7-2	-	-	TRBJ1-2	TGTGCCAGCAGCCCCGGGGGGTTGGGTGGCTACACCTTC	CASSPGGLGGYTF
TRBV19	-	-	TRBJ1-1	TGTGCCAGTAGTCTAACGACAGGGAACACTGAAGCTTTCTTT	CASSLTTGNTEAFF
TRBV30	TRBD2	-	TRBJ2-3	TGTGCCTGGGAGAACTACCTAGCGGGAGCTGCAGATACGCAGTATTTT	CAWENYLAGAADTQYF
TRBV29-1	TRBD2	-	TRBJ2-2	TGCAGCGTTGAGGTTCCGACTAGCGGGAGGGTGAATACCGGGGAGCTGTTTTTT	CSVEVPTSGRVNTGELFF
TRBV6-5	TRBD2	-	TRBJ2-1	TGTGCCAGCATAGAGACTAGCGGGGGGTTGAATGAGCAGTTCTTC	CASIETSGGLNEQFF
TRBV2	-	-	TRBJ2-5	TGTGCCAACAGCTTGGGGCCGGAGACCCAGTACTTC	CANSLGPETQYF
TRBV15	TRBD1	-	TRBJ1-1	TGTGCCACCAGCGGCGGGACAGGGATCGATGGGGGTGAAGCTTTCTTT	CATSGGTGIDGGEAFF
TRBV19	-	-	TRBJ1-1	TGTGCCAATTCAGTGGCCTTGAACACTGAAGCTTTCTTT	CANSVALNTEAFF
TRBV3-1/TRBV3-2	-	-	TRBJ2-7	TGTGCCAGCAGCCCATGGGGCGGTGGAAACGAGCAGTACTTC	CASSPWGGGNEQYF
TRBV12-3/TRBV12-4	-	-	TRBJ1-1	TGTGCCAGCAGTTTCGGGCAGGGGTCTGAAGCTTTCTTT	CASSFGQGSEAFF
TRBV30	-	once	TRBJ2-3	TGTGCCTGGAGTCACGGACTATCCACAGATACGCAGTATTTT	CAWSHGLSTDTQYF
TRBV7-2	-	-	TRBJ2-7	TGTGCCAGCAGCCGGGTGTTGTACGAGCAGTACTTC	CASSRVLYEQYF
TRBV7-9	-	once	TRBJ1-2	TGTGCCAGCAGCTTAGGTTCGACAGCCTATGGCTACACCTTC	CASSLGSTAYGYTF
TRBV11-2	-	-	TRBJ1-4	TGTGCCAGCAGCTCCCCCCAGGGGACTAATGAAAAACTGTTTTTT	CASSSPQGTNEKLFF
TRBV7-3	TRBD1	-	TRBJ1-1	TGTGCCAGCAGCTTGGACAGGGTGAGCACTGAAGCTTTCTTT	CASSLDRVSTEAFF
TRBV9	TRBD1	-	TRBJ1-1	TGTGCCAGCAGCGTATCAGGGGGACTGAACACTGAAGCTTTCTTT	CASSVSGGLNTEAFF
TRBV7-8	-	-	TRBJ1-6	TGTGCCAGCAGCTTAGGTGCCGGTTCACCCCTCCACTTT	CASSLGAGSPLHF
TRBV12-5	TRBD1	-	TRBJ2-2	TGTGCTAGTGCCCTTACCGGGACAGGGACCGGGGAGCTGTTTTTT	CASALTGTGTGELFF
TRBV24-1	TRBD2	-	TRBJ2-1	TGTGCCACCTCCGACCCTGGCGGGAGCCCCTACAATGAGCAGTTCTTC	CATSDPGGSPYNEQFF
TRBV19	TRBD2	-	TRBJ2-2	TGTGCCAGTAGTATAATCCCGAGGGCTAGCGGGAGTCACGGGGAGCTGTTTTTT	CASSIIPRASGSHGELFF